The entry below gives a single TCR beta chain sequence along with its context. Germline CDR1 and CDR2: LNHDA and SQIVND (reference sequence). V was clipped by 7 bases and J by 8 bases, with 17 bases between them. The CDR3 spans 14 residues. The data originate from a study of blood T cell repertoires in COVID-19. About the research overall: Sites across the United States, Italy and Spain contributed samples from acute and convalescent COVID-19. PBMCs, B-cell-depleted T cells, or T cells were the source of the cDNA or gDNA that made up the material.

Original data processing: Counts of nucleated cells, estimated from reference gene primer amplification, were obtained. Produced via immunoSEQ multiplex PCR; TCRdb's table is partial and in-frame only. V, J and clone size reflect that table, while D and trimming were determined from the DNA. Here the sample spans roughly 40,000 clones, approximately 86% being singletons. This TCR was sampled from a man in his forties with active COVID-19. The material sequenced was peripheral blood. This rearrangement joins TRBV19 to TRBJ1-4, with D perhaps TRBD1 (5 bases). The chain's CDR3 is CASTIVWGEEKLFF. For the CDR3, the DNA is TGTGCCAGTACCATTGTGTGGGGGGAAGAAAAACTGTTTTTT.